This T cell receptor beta chain derives from a study of blood T cell repertoires in COVID-19. At the level of the study: PBMCs, B-cell-depleted T cells, or T cells were the source of the cDNA or gDNA that made up the material.

The junction had 7 bases not matched to a gene; V was cut back by 0 bases and J by 6 bases. This CDR3 comprises 15 residues. In germline, CDR1 is SGHRS, CDR2 YFSETQ. It was during active infection that Seattle patients were enrolled and then longitudinally followed. Per the authors' pipeline: The authors estimated nucleated cell counts from reference gene primer amplification. The assay was immunoSEQ multiplex PCR, and TCRdb's table has in-frame clones only and misses some. The V and J calls and clone size were taken over from that table, and D and trimming were inferred from the DNA. The sample holds approximately 300,000 clones, 85% to 90% seen once.

The rearrangement links TRBV5-1 to TRBJ2-7, with 9 bases matching TRBD1. The sample was peripheral blood. The clonotype originates from a woman in her forties or fifties with COVID-19, enrolled during active disease. CDR3 in DNA: TGCGCCAGCAGCTTGGTGGGGACAGGGAGTTCCGAGCAGTACTTC. It encodes CASSLVGTGSSEQYF.